Following are 27 T cell receptor beta chains from one sample sequenced in a study of blood T cells in healthy people across ages. It was with a sample-barcoded 5' primer and a J-beta primer mix that a second PCR of roughly 7 to 11 cycles was run. TCRdb itself ran the 5' RACE reads through MiXCR, one entry per CDR3 protein. This table holds 1.2 million to 1.5 million distinct CDR3 sequences, 42% found once. Material for sequencing was blood. All receptors come from a woman aged 18-29 years in good health.

This clonotype was counted only a few times. J is TRBJ2-3 and V is TRBV6-1, with 9 bases lining up with TRBD2. Germline trimming cut 6 bases from V and 5 bases from J; bases unmatched to any gene: 6. The CDR3 is made up of 14 amino acids. Germline V lookup: CDR1 MNHNS, CDR2 SASEGT. In DNA form, the CDR3 reads TGTGCCAGCAGGGCGGGAGGGCCACAAGATACGCAGTATTTT. Amino acid sequence: CASRAGGPQDTQYF.

This chain uses TRBV5-1 with TRBJ2-7; 8 bases map to TRBD2. From germline, CDR1 is SGHRS and CDR2 YFSETQ. Unmatched junction bases numbered 7, after V lost 0 bases and J lost 5 bases. The CDR3 has 15 amino acids. Here the CDR3 DNA reads TGCGCCAGCAGCTTGGTGGCGGGGGGTCTCGACGAGCAGTACTTC. Translated: CASSLVAGGLDEQYF. The full variable domain, with the rest looked up from reference TRBV5-1 and TRBJ2-7, is KAGVTQTPRYLIKTRGQQVTLSCSPISGHRSVSWYQQTPGQGLQFLFEYFSETQRNKGNFPGRFSGRQFSNSRSEMNVSTLELGDSALYLCASSLVAGGLDEQYFGPGTRLTVT.

This chain uses TRBV6-1 with TRBJ2-5; no reliable D call. Germline CDR1 is MNHNS and CDR2 is SASEGT. V was pared by 8 bases and J by 11 bases, with 21 bases between. CDR3 size: 13 residues. In nucleotides, the CDR3 is TGTGCCAGCGCAATAGGGCCCGCAACGGAGCAGTACTTC. Translation gives CASAIGPATEQYF.

Only a few counts were recorded for this clonotype. The rearrangement links TRBV7-2 to TRBJ2-1; 9 nucleotides line up with TRBD2. Germline-derived CDR1 and CDR2 are SGHTA and FQGNSA. The CDR3 has 14 amino acids. V shed 4 bases and J 6 bases; nucleotides not matched to a gene: 4. The CDR3 DNA reads as TGTGCCAGCAGCTATAGCGGGGGTATCAATGAGCAGTTCTTC. Encoded protein: CASSYSGGINEQFF.

V is TRBV27 and J is TRBJ2-1; 7 bases are shared with TRBD2. The V segment lost 7 bases and the J segment 5 bases; nucleotides outside the gene matches: 5. Germline CDR1 reads MNHEY; CDR2 reads SMNVEV (reference sequence). The CDR3 consists of 13 residues. CDR3 amino acids: CASKGLADNEQFF. The DNA for the CDR3 is TGTGCCAGCAAGGGTCTAGCGGACAATGAGCAGTTCTTC.

V and J are TRBV27 and TRBJ2-3, with D uncertain. V lost 7 bases to trimming and J lost 0 bases, with 8 bases between them. This CDR3 has 13 amino acids. Germline V gene data show CDR1 as MNHEY and CDR2 as SMNVEV (reference sequence). CDR3 coding DNA: TGTGCCAGCAAAAAATCTAGCACAGATACGCAGTATTTT. Translated: CASKKSSTDTQYF.

A remark on this clonotype: This CDR3 fails to terminate in the conserved phenylalanine or tryptophan, so it likely reflects a read error. The chain is built from TRBV5-1 and TRBJ1-2; D gene uncertain. Germline V gives CDR1 SGHRS, CDR2 YFSETQ. With 0 bases removed from V and 2 bases from J, the gap between germline ends came to 8 bases. This CDR3 contains 14 residues. CDR3 DNA sequence: TGCGCCAGCAGCTTGGAAAACAGCAACTATGGCTACACCTTA. This sequence encodes CASSLENSNYGYTL.

The chain uses TRBV6-5 and TRBJ2-1; the match to TRBD2 covers 16 bases. Germline assignment: CDR1 MNHEY and CDR2 SVGAGI. Unmatched junction bases numbered 7, after V lost 2 bases and J lost 6 bases. The CDR3 contains 18 residues. DNA of the CDR3: TGTGCCAGCAGTTACCCGGGGACTAGCGGGAGGGGATTCAATGAGCAGTTCTTC. This codes for CASSYPGTSGRGFNEQFF.

The chain is built from TRBV7-9 and TRBJ1-1; D gene unclear. Germline V gene lookup returns CDR1 SEHNR and CDR2 FQNEAQ (reference sequence). With 3 bases removed from V and 8 bases from J, the gap between germline ends came to 7 bases. The CDR3 loop spans 11 amino acids. CDR3 loop: CASSFGVEAFF. The CDR3 DNA is TGTGCCAGCAGCTTTGGCGTCGAAGCTTTCTTT.

The chain carries TRBV27 and TRBJ2-7, with 7 nucleotides matching TRBD1. V trimming: 8 bases; J trimming: 5 bases; junction bases outside the gene matches: 9. The CDR3 runs to 13 residues. CDR1 is MNHEY and CDR2 is SMNVEV in the germline V gene (reference sequence). The CDR3: CASRDSMVHEQYF. CDR3 DNA: TGTGCCAGCCGGGACAGTATGGTCCACGAGCAGTACTTC.

This clonotype occurred a few times. CDR3 nucleotides: TGTGCCAGCAGCCCGATCGGAGATACGCAGTATTTT. Translation: CASSPIGDTQYF. V gene TRBV11-2 combines with J gene TRBJ2-3; D ambiguous. V was pared by 5 bases and J by 5 bases, with 8 bases between. CDR3 length: 12 residues. The V gene's germline CDR1 is SGHAT and CDR2 FQNNGV.

Note on this clonotype: The germline gene is not matched at one end of the junction; a read error may be the cause. CDR3 loop: CAGSYRSGNNEQFF. In DNA, the CDR3 is TGTGCCGGCAGTTATCGTAGCGGAAACAATGAGCAGTTCTTC. The chain has TRBV6-2 or TRBV6-3 and TRBJ2-1; TRBD2 might be the D (6 bases). Germline CDR1 and CDR2: MNHEY and SVGEGT. This CDR3 region has 14 residues.

The chain has TRBV27 and TRBJ1-2; D remains ambiguous. V lost 3 bases and J lost 0, with 11 bases in between. This CDR3 is 15 amino acids long. Germline V gene data show CDR1 as MNHEY and CDR2 as SMNVEV (reference sequence). The CDR3 protein is CASSLVGITNYGYTF. The DNA of the CDR3 is TGTGCCAGCAGTTTGGTCGGTATTACTAACTATGGCTACACCTTC.

The rearrangement joins TRBV15 to TRBJ1-2; D may be TRBD1 (5 bases). Germline CDR1 and CDR2: LNHNV and YYDKDF (reference sequence). Trimming left V 3 bases short and J 4 bases short, with 21 bases between. This CDR3 contains 17 residues. CDR3 sequence (DNA): TGTGCCACCAGCAGGGGTGGGGCGGCAGCCCTGTTCTATGGCTACACCTTC. Translating gives CATSRGGAAALFYGYTF. The full variable domain, its missing parts supplied by reference TRBV15 and TRBJ1-2, is DAMVIQNPRYQVTQFGKPVTLSCSQTLNHNVMYWYQQKSSQAPKLLFHYYDKDFNNEADTPDNFQSRRPNTSFCFLDIRSPGLGDTAMYLCATSRGGAAALFYGYTFGSGTRLTVV.

In its sample, this clonotype was seen a few times. The V and J genes are TRBV20-1 and TRBJ2-1, with D perhaps matching TRBD1 or TRBD2 (5 bases each). Germline V lookup: CDR1 DFQATT, CDR2 SNEGSKA (reference sequence). Trimming removed 6 bases from V and 3 bases from J, with 21 bases in between. This CDR3 has 16 amino acids. The CDR3 spells CSAPRDGGHFYNEQFF. CDR3 in DNA: TGCAGTGCCCCTAGGGACGGCGGACACTTCTACAATGAGCAGTTCTTC.

This clonotype appeared once. J is TRBJ2-7 and V is TRBV6-6; D is ambiguous. CDR1 is MNHNY, CDR2 SVGAGI, per germline (reference sequence). Trimming cost V 2 bases and J 2 bases, with 7 bases left between them. The CDR3 extends over 13 amino acids. The chain's CDR3 is CASSYENTYEQYF. For the CDR3, the DNA is TGTGCCAGCAGTTACGAGAATACCTACGAGCAGTACTTC.

This clonotype was observed a few times. The gene calls are TRBV10-2 and TRBJ2-5; TRBD2 might be the D (6 bases). Trimming pared 3 bases from V and 5 bases from J, leaving 25 bases between. The CDR3 has 18 amino acids. The germline gives CDR1 WSHSY, CDR2 SAAADI. CDR3 nucleotides: TGCGCCAGCAGTGACGTTAGGGAGGACGACTCCCTCCGGGAGACCCAGTACTTC. Protein: CASSDVREDDSLRETQYF.

The chain uses TRBV20-1 and TRBJ2-1; the match to TRBD1 covers 12 bases. The CDR3 runs 14 residues. In germline, CDR1 is DFQATT, CDR2 SNEGSKA (reference sequence). Trimming removed 3 bases from V and 8 bases from J; junction bases left unmatched: 5. CDR3 coding DNA: TGCAGTGCTAGTAGGGACAGGGGGCCGGATGAGCAGTTCTTC. Translated, it gives CSASRDRGPDEQFF.

This clonotype has more than one count but fewer than ten. V and J are TRBV11-1 and TRBJ1-1; D remains unclear. This CDR3 has 11 amino acids. Germline assignment: CDR1 SGHAT and CDR2 FQDESV (reference sequence). The ends were cut back, 2 bases at V and 7 bases at J, with 5 bases in the middle. The CDR3 region is CASSLRNEAFF. CDR3 in DNA: TGTGCCAGCAGCTTAAGGAATGAAGCTTTCTTT.

This clonotype was seen only once. The chain is built from TRBV14 and TRBJ1-2, with a weak D call TRBD1 (6 bases). Germline V gene data show CDR1 as SGHDN and CDR2 as FVKESK. The CDR3 has 14 amino acids. The V end was cut by 0 bases, the J end by 10 bases, with 15 bases between. The CDR3 DNA sequence: TGTGCCAGCAGCCAAGATTACAGGGCTAGTGACTACACCTTC. Protein sequence: CASSQDYRASDYTF.

This clonotype was recorded a few times. This chain joins TRBV14 and TRBJ2-7; D remains ambiguous. CDR1 and CDR2 from the germline V gene are SGHDN and FVKESK. V shed 7 bases and J shed 0 bases, with 10 bases lying between them. CDR3 size: 13 residues. The CDR3: CASKDANSYEQYF. CDR3 sequence (DNA): TGTGCCAGCAAGGACGCAAACTCCTACGAGCAGTACTTC.

This clonotype was detected only a few times. The chain employs TRBV20-1 and TRBJ2-5; 13 bases agree with TRBD2. After removal of 6 bases from V and 5 bases from J, the junction contained 9 bases not matched to a gene. The germline gives CDR1 DFQATT, CDR2 SNEGSKA (reference sequence). The CDR3 loop spans 15 amino acids. The CDR3 protein is CSAQETSGGAETQYF. CDR3 sequence (DNA): TGCAGTGCCCAAGAAACTAGCGGGGGGGCGGAGACCCAGTACTTC.

The CDR3 DNA sequence: TGTGCCAGCAGTTCCGGGACAGGGAGAAATCAGCCCCAGCATTTT. Protein product: CASSSGTGRNQPQHF. The chain uses TRBV12-3 or TRBV12-4 and TRBJ1-5, with 9 positions matching TRBD1. J was trimmed by 4 bases and V by 4 bases; bases with no gene match: 5. The CDR3 length is 15 residues.

CDR3: CASSSGTPVDEQFF. The CDR3 DNA reads TGTGCCAGCAGTTCCGGGACTCCCGTAGATGAGCAGTTCTTC. This chain joins TRBV28 and TRBJ2-1; TRBD2 is a possible D gene (6 bases). The V gene's germline CDR1 is MDHEN and CDR2 SYDVKM. V was pared by 4 bases and J by 8 bases, with 15 bases between. CDR3 length: 14 amino acids. The full variable domain, completed using reference TRBV28 and TRBJ2-1, is DVKVTQSSRYLVKRTGEKVFLECVQDMDHENMFWYRQDPGLGLRLIYFSYDVKMKEKGDIPEGYSVSREKKERFSLILESASTNQTSMYLCASSSGTPVDEQFFGPGTRLTVL.

J is TRBJ2-1 and V is TRBV30, with D perhaps TRBD1 or TRBD2 (6 bases each). Germline-derived CDR1 and CDR2 are GTSNPN and SVGIG (reference sequence). The V and J ends lost 2 bases and 4 bases respectively, with 15 bases between them. The CDR3 runs 15 residues. The CDR3 bases are TGTGCCTGGAGTAGGAGGGGGAATAGGTACAATGAGCAGTTCTTC. It specifies CAWSRRGNRYNEQFF.

There are a few counts of this clonotype. The rearrangement uses TRBV7-2 and TRBJ2-1; 11 nucleotides line up with TRBD2. Germline V gene lookup returns CDR1 SGHTA and CDR2 FQGNSA. The CDR3 runs 17 residues. V was clipped by 5 bases and J by 1 base; unmatched bases: 7. The CDR3 sequence is CASSPRLAGKSYNEQFF. For the CDR3, the DNA is TGTGCCAGCAGCCCGCGACTAGCGGGAAAGTCCTACAATGAGCAGTTCTTC.

This clonotype was seen at least ten times. CDR3 sequence reads: CSVGDTGFYGYTF. DNA for the CDR3: TGCAGCGTTGGTGATACAGGGTTCTATGGCTACACCTTC. The chain recombines TRBV29-1 with TRBJ1-2, with D possibly being TRBD1 (6 bases). In germline, CDR1 is SQVTM, CDR2 ANQGSEA. This CDR3 region has 13 residues. Trimming took off 4 bases at V and 4 bases at J, with 13 bases between the two ends. The variable domain in full, completed from reference TRBV29-1 and TRBJ1-2, reads SAVISQKPSRDICQRGTSLTIQCQVDSQVTMMFWYRQQPGQSLTLIATANQGSEATYESGFVIDKFPISRPNLTFSTLTVSNMSPEDSSIYLCSVGDTGFYGYTFGSGTRLTVV.